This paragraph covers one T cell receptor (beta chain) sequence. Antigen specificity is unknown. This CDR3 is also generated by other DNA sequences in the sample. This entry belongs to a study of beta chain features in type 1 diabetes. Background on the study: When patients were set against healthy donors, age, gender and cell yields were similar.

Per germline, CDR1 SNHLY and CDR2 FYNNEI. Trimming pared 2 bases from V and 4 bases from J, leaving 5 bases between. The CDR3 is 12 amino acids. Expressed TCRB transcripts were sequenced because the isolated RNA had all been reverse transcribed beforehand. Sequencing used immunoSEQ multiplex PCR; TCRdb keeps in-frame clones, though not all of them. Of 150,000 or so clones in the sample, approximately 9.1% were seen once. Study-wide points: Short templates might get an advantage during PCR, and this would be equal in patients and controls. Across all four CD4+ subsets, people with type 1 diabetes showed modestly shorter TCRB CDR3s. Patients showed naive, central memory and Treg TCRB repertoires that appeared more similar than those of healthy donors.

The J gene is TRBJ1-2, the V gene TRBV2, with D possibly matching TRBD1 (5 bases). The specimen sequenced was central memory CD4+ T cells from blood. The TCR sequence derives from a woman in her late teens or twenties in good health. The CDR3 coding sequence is TGTGCCAGCAGTGAACAGGGCTATGGCTACACCTTC. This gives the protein CASSEQGYGYTF. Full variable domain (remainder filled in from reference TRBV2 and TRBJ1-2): EPEVTQTPSHQVTQMGQEVILRCVPISNHLYFYWYRQILGQKVEFLVSFYNNEISEKSEIFDDQFSVERPDGSNFTLKIRSTKLEDSAMYFCASSEQGYGYTFGSGTRLTVV.